These 26 T cell receptor beta chains originate from one sample sequenced in a study of CD8 T cells in ankylosing spondylitis. Study outcomes and limitations: In ankylosing spondylitis blood, a motif of 7 to 9 highly homologous TCR beta variants appeared characteristic.

TCRdb reprocessed the 5' RACE reads with MiXCR, giving one entry per CDR3 protein. The data show about 460,000 distinct CDR3 sequences, under 5.5% seen once. These receptors' targets are unknown. Source material: blood, either unsorted or a sorted T cell fraction (not recorded which). Every receptor here comes from a male donor with ankylosing spondylitis.

This clonotype was counted ten times or more. CDR3 DNA: TGTGCCAGCTCAACCCGGTTGGTAGCGGGAGCGGACACCCCTCCTTTAGGGCAGTTCTTC. Translated, it gives CASSTRLVAGADTPPLGQFF. The rearrangement uses TRBV18 and TRBJ2-1, with TRBD2 matching over 9 bases. The V and J ends lost 5 bases and 12 bases, in that order; junction bases with no gene match: 29. The germline V gene encodes CDR1 KGHSH and CDR2 LQKENI. The CDR3 contains 20 residues.

This clonotype has at least ten counts. The chain employs TRBV6-5 and TRBJ2-1; D unclear. Germline CDR1 and CDR2: MNHEY and SVGAGI. The CDR3 has 16 residues. V lost 0 bases and J 5 bases, leaving 14 bases between the germline ends. CDR3 residues: CASSYSIVVPNNEQFF. For the CDR3, the DNA is TGTGCCAGCAGTTACTCGATTGTGGTTCCTAACAATGAGCAGTTCTTC.

This clonotype was observed at least ten times. The chain carries TRBV20-1 and TRBJ1-1; TRBD1 matches 9 bases. Trimming took 0 bases from V and 3 from J; bases not matched to a gene: 5. Germline V lookup: CDR1 DFQATT, CDR2 SNEGSKA (reference sequence). The CDR3 consists of 15 residues. The CDR3 nucleotides are TGCAGTGCTAGAGATCCGGGACAGGGTTACACTGAAGCTTTCTTT. The encoded protein is CSARDPGQGYTEAFF.

This clonotype occurred a few times. The chain has TRBV4-1 and TRBJ1-1; 7 bases match TRBD1. This CDR3 has 16 residues. Germline V gene sequence: CDR1 MGHRA, CDR2 YSYEKL. The J segment lost 5 bases and the V segment lost 4 bases, leaving 13 bases of the junction unmatched. CDR3 in DNA: TGCGCCAGCAGCCTTTCAGGGGGGGAGCTAGGAACTGAAGCTTTCTTT. This translates into CASSLSGGELGTEAFF.

This clonotype appeared many times. V gene TRBV12-3 or TRBV12-4 combines with J gene TRBJ2-4, with D perhaps assigned TRBD1 or TRBD2 (6 bases each). Trimming took off 6 bases at V and 3 bases at J, with 18 bases between the two ends. This CDR3 region has 16 residues. In nucleotides, the CDR3 is TGTGCCAGCAGCCCTCGGGGGCCGGAGGGCAAAAACATTCAGTACTTC. Translating gives CASSPRGPEGKNIQYF.

The gene calls are TRBV5-5 and TRBJ1-5; the D is unclear. The CDR3 has 15 amino acids. V lost 4 bases, J lost 2 bases, and 13 bases lay in between. Germline V gene lookup returns CDR1 SGHKS and CDR2 YYEKEE (reference sequence). The DNA of the CDR3 is TGTGCCAGCAGCCCATGGGGAGTGGGCAATCAGCCCCAGCATTTT. Its translation is CASSPWGVGNQPQHF.

The table lists this clonotype with many counts. This chain links TRBV6-1 with TRBJ1-6; D is undetermined. CDR1 and CDR2 from the germline V gene are MNHNS and SASEGT. The V end lost 7 bases, the J end lost 0 bases, and 16 bases lay between the germline ends. The CDR3 runs 17 residues. The CDR3 DNA reads TGTGCCAGCACCATACGAGGTTCCAGCTCCTATAATTCACCCCTCCACTTT. It specifies CASTIRGSSSYNSPLHF.

This clonotype was recorded many times. The J gene is TRBJ1-2, the V gene TRBV4-1, with 7 positions matching TRBD1. Per germline, CDR1 MGHRA and CDR2 YSYEKL. V gave up 10 bases and J gave up 0 bases; unmatched junction bases: 5. The CDR3 consists of 13 residues. CDR3 nucleotide sequence: TGCGCCACCAGGGGGAGGACTAACTATGGCTACACCTTC. It translates to CATRGRTNYGYTF.

This clonotype was seen ten or more times. The gene calls are TRBV6-5 and TRBJ2-2; maybe TRBD2 (7 bases). The CDR3 is 19 amino acids. V was pared by 0 bases and J by 4 bases, with 21 bases between. The germline gives CDR1 MNHEY, CDR2 SVGAGI. This CDR3 reads CASSYSSPSGGAGTGELFF. CDR3 bases: TGTGCCAGCAGTTACTCGAGTCCATCGGGGGGCGCGGGCACCGGGGAGCTGTTTTTT.

This clonotype has at least ten counts. This chain links TRBV20-1 with TRBJ1-2, with 8 bases fitting TRBD1. Germline V gene data show CDR1 as DFQATT and CDR2 as SNEGSKA (reference sequence). Trimming took 5 bases from V and 1 from J; bases not matched to a gene: 6. The CDR3 length is 14 residues. In nucleotides, the CDR3 is TGCAGTGCTTATCCGGACAGGGATAACTATGGCTACACCTTC. This gives the protein CSAYPDRDNYGYTF.

This clonotype occurred many times. The chain uses TRBV6-2 or TRBV6-3 and TRBJ1-1; no clear D. Germline V CDR1 and CDR2: MNHEY, SVGEGT. Trimming shortened V by 9 bases and J by 1 base, and 3 bases separated the two germline ends. This CDR3 region has 10 residues. CDR3 DNA: TGTGCCAGTGGGAACACTGAAGCTTTCTTT. Amino acid sequence: CASGNTEAFF.

The J gene is TRBJ2-7, the V gene TRBV20-1, with 7 bases aligning to TRBD2. V gave up 5 bases and J gave up 2 bases; unmatched junction bases: 15. The CDR3 consists of 16 residues. CDR1 and CDR2 from the germline V gene are DFQATT and SNEGSKA (reference sequence). The DNA of the CDR3 is TGCAGTGCTGCCCGGCCCCCGGGACTAATAACCTACGAGCAGTACTTC. Translated: CSAARPPGLITYEQYF.

This clonotype was picked up many times. The chain combines TRBV7-2 with TRBJ2-5, with D possibly being TRBD1 (5 bases). Per germline, CDR1 SGHTA and CDR2 FQGNSA. This CDR3 comprises 13 residues. The V and J ends lost 7 bases and 2 bases respectively, with 11 bases between them. In DNA, the CDR3 is TGTGCCAGCACCGATCCAGGGCAAGAGACCCAGTACTTC. Its translation: CASTDPGQETQYF.

This clonotype was counted at least ten times. This rearrangement joins TRBV9 to TRBJ2-7, with D uncertain. This CDR3 contains 15 residues. The ends were cut back, 1 base at V and 4 bases at J, with 15 bases in the middle. Per the germline V gene, CDR1 is SGDLS and CDR2 is YYNGEE. DNA of the CDR3: TGTGCCAGCAGCGTATTTAGTACAGCATCTTACGAGCAGTACTTC. Protein sequence: CASSVFSTASYEQYF.

This clonotype was recorded many times. This sequence joins TRBV5-6 and TRBJ1-5, with D possibly TRBD1 on 5 matching bases. This CDR3 comprises 14 residues. V was cut by 3 bases and J by 3 bases, with 10 bases left in between. Germline V gene data show CDR1 as SGHDT and CDR2 as YYEEEE. CDR3 DNA sequence: TGTGCCAGCAGCTCCCGACAGACCAATCAGCCCCAGCATTTT. This codes for CASSSRQTNQPQHF.

This clonotype occurred many times. The chain combines TRBV5-1 with TRBJ2-2, with TRBD2 matching over 10 bases. Looked up from germline, CDR1 is SGHRS and CDR2 is YFSETQ. V lost 3 bases and J lost 10; bases outside the gene matches: 12. CDR3 size: 16 residues. In DNA form, the CDR3 reads TGCGCCAGCAGCTCGATCGGACTAGCGGTCCCCGCGGAGCTGTTTTTT. Its translation is CASSSIGLAVPAELFF.

The sample holds many counts of this clonotype. This chain connects TRBV20-1 to TRBJ2-3; D might be TRBD1 (6 bases). This CDR3 region has 14 residues. Trimming stripped 5 bases from V and 3 bases from J, with 15 bases between. The germline V gene encodes CDR1 DFQATT and CDR2 SNEGSKA (reference sequence). This CDR3 is CSAETGTRTDTQYF. CDR3 DNA: TGCAGTGCTGAAACAGGGACGAGGACAGATACGCAGTATTTT.

This clonotype was seen a handful of times. The CDR3 sequence: CASSQDWLAGAETQYF. CDR3 bases: TGTGCCAGCAGCCAAGACTGGCTAGCGGGAGCAGAGACCCAGTACTTC. V gene TRBV4-2 combines with J gene TRBJ2-5, with TRBD2 matching 10 bases. V lost 0 bases to trimming and J lost 4 bases; unmatched junction nucleotides: 5. The CDR3 runs to 16 residues. Germline V CDR1 and CDR2: LGHNA, YNFKEQ.

This clonotype was seen a few times. The gene calls are TRBV7-9 and TRBJ2-1; D unclear. The CDR3 has 15 amino acids. Germline loops: CDR1 SEHNR, CDR2 FQNEAQ (reference sequence). The V end lost 2 bases, the J end lost 0 bases, and 8 bases lay between the germline ends. The CDR3 DNA sequence: TGTGCCAGCAGCTTAAGTCATATCTCCTACAATGAGCAGTTCTTC. Translating it yields CASSLSHISYNEQFF. Full variable domain (rest looked up from reference TRBV7-9 and TRBJ2-1): DTGVSQNPRHKITKRGQNVTFRCDPISEHNRLYWYRQTLGQGPEFLTYFQNEAQLEKSRLLSDRFSAERPKGSFSTLEIQRTEQGDSAMYLCASSLSHISYNEQFFGPGTRLTVL.

At least ten counts were recorded for this clonotype. This chain connects TRBV4-2 to TRBJ1-5; D call uncertain. CDR1 is LGHNA and CDR2 is YNFKEQ in the germline V gene. V gave up 3 bases and J gave up 6 bases, with 9 bases separating them. This CDR3 is 13 amino acids long. DNA for the CDR3: TGTGCCAGCAGCCAGTCCCTCACTCAGCCCCAGCATTTT. Translating gives CASSQSLTQPQHF.

This clonotype appeared many times. V and J are TRBV6-5 and TRBJ2-3; 7 bases match TRBD2. V lost 0 bases, J lost 6 bases, and 15 bases stayed unmatched. CDR1 and CDR2 from the germline V gene are MNHEY and SVGAGI. The CDR3 consists of 18 residues. The CDR3 is CASSYSISSREGGDTQYF. The CDR3 DNA follows: TGTGCCAGCAGTTACTCGATTAGTTCCAGGGAGGGAGGGGATACGCAGTATTTT.

In this sample, this clonotype turned up many times. The chain uses TRBV28 and TRBJ2-7; no firm D call. Per germline, CDR1 MDHEN and CDR2 SYDVKM. There are 12 residues in the CDR3. Between the trimmed V and J ends, which lost 6 bases and 4 bases, there was a span of 10 bases. Here the CDR3 DNA reads TGTGCCAGCAGGCTCAAAGGGTACGAGCAGTACTTC. Translation: CASRLKGYEQYF. Full variable domain (remainder filled in from reference TRBV28 and TRBJ2-7): DVKVTQSSRYLVKRTGEKVFLECVQDMDHENMFWYRQDPGLGLRLIYFSYDVKMKEKGDIPEGYSVSREKKERFSLILESASTNQTSMYLCASRLKGYEQYFGPGTRLTVT.

This chain joins TRBV4-1 and TRBJ2-5; 7 nucleotides line up with TRBD1. Germline V CDR1 and CDR2: MGHRA, YSYEKL. Trimming cost V 4 bases and J 5 bases; bases outside gene matches: 10. This CDR3 comprises 15 residues. This CDR3 is CASSLQTGTGETQYF. The CDR3 DNA reads as TGCGCCAGCAGCCTCCAGACAGGGACGGGGGAGACCCAGTACTTC.

The sample holds many counts of this clonotype. This chain links TRBV7-2 with TRBJ2-5, with TRBD1 identical over 10 bases. The trim removed 3 bases at V and 5 bases at J, leaving 3 bases unmatched. Germline CDR1 SGHTA, CDR2 FQGNSA. This CDR3 is 14 amino acids long. This chain's CDR3 is CASSLGQGTETQYF. The CDR3 DNA reads TGTGCCAGCAGCTTGGGACAGGGGACGGAGACCCAGTACTTC.

This clonotype was found many times. The chain is built from TRBV20-1 and TRBJ2-7; the D call may be TRBD1 or TRBD2 (5 bases each). Germline CDR1 and CDR2: DFQATT and SNEGSKA (reference sequence). V was cut by 1 base and J by 1 base, with 11 bases left in between. The CDR3 runs 14 residues. The CDR3 nucleotides read TGCAGTGCTAGAGTCCGGGGCCCATCCTACGAGCAGTACTTC. Translation gives CSARVRGPSYEQYF.

This clonotype was observed at least ten times. J is TRBJ2-3 and V is TRBV4-2; 8 bases match TRBD1. The CDR3 has 14 amino acids. V lost 5 bases, J lost 4 bases, and 5 bases stayed unmatched. CDR1 and CDR2 (germline): LGHNA, YNFKEQ. The CDR3 DNA reads TGTGCCAGCAGCACCGGACAGGGTGCAGATACGCAGTATTTT. It yields the protein CASSTGQGADTQYF.